The source of this T cell receptor (beta chain) is a study of OX40 agonist ivuxolimab in advanced cancers. General study findings and limits: Clonal expansion among partial responders at 0.1-3.0 mg/kg ranked near the lowest. The study found that CD8+ T cells averaged more expanded clones than CD4+.

Autoimmune disease history or systemic immunosuppression meant exclusion. With V trimmed by 6 bases and J by 8 bases, 11 bases remained unmatched. This CDR3 spans 16 amino acids. Germline lookup yields CDR1 SGHDT and CDR2 YYEEEE. Assay used: immunoSEQ multiplex PCR; TCRdb lists only in-frame clones, some missing. The sample holds 77,000 or so clones; around 94% are singletons and the top ten take over 20%. Note on this clone: The antigen is undetermined.

The receptor's source is an adult with an advanced solid tumor such as melanoma, head and neck, liver or kidney cancer. This sample comprised CD4+ or CD8+ T cells sorted from blood, obtained in a trial of the OX40 agonist ivuxolimab. The J gene is TRBJ2-1, the V gene TRBV5-6; 13 positions agree with TRBD2. For the CDR3, the DNA is TGTGCCAGCATATATGGGACTAGCGGGACTTTGGATGAGCAGTTCTTC. Encoded protein: CASIYGTSGTLDEQFF. Complete variable domain (other parts from reference TRBV5-6 and TRBJ2-1): DAGVTQSPTHLIKTRGQQVTLRCSPKSGHDTVSWYQQALGQGPQFIFQYYEEEERQRGNFPDRFSGHQFPNYSSELNVNALLLGDSALYLCASIYGTSGTLDEQFFGPGTRLTVL.